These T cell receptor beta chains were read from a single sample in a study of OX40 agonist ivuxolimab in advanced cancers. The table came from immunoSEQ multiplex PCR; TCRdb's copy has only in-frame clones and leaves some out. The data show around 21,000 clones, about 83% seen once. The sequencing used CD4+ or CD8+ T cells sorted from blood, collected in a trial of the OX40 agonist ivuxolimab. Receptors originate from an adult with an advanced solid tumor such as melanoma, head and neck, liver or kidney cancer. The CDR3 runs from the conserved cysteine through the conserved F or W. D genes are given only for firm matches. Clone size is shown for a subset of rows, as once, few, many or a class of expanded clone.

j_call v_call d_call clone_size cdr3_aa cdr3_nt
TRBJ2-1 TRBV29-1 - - CSVSRSRRGAYNEQFF TGCAGCGTCTCTCGGTCCCGGAGAGGGGCCTACAATGAGCAGTTCTTC
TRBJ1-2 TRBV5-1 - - CASSYDIRASYGYTF TGCGCCAGCAGCTATGATATCCGGGCCTCCTATGGCTACACCTTC
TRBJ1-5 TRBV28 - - CASSFVEGFHGNQPQHF TGTGCCAGCAGTTTCGTTGAAGGTTTTCATGGCAATCAGCCCCAGCATTTT
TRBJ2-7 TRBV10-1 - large CASSESGHTRSYEQYF TGCGCCAGCAGTGAGTCAGGCCACACGAGGTCCTACGAGCAGTACTTC
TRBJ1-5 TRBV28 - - CASSLEDSLNQPQHF TGTGCCAGCAGTTTAGAAGACAGCCTCAATCAGCCCCAGCATTTT
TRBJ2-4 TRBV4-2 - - CASSQSDGNAQNIQYF TGTGCCAGCAGCCAATCCGACGGGAATGCCCAAAACATTCAGTACTTC
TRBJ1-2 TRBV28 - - CASSFGGLGGYTF TGTGCCAGCAGTTTCGGGGGGTTGGGCGGCTACACCTTC
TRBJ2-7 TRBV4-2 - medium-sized CASSQNPESSYEQYF TGTGCCAGCAGCCAAAACCCGGAGAGCTCCTACGAGCAGTACTTC
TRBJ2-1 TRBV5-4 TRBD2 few CASTRLAGGIAEQFF TGTGCCAGCACTAGACTAGCGGGAGGTATTGCTGAGCAGTTCTTC
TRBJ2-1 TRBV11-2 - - CASSSLKYNEQFF TGTGCCAGCAGCTCCCTAAAATACAATGAGCAGTTCTTC
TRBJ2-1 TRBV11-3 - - CASSLTLSSYNEQFF TGTGCCAGCAGCTTAACTTTAAGCTCCTACAATGAGCAGTTCTTC
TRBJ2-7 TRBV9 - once CASSSGLVPYEQYF TGTGCCAGCAGCTCAGGGTTAGTTCCCTACGAGCAGTACTTC
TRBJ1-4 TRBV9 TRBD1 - CASTLPGTGYEKLFF TGTGCCAGCACCCTCCCGGGGACAGGGTATGAAAAACTGTTTTTT